This TCR beta chain was recovered during a study of blood T cell repertoires in COVID-19. Study overall: COVID-19 samples, acute and convalescent, were from the United States, Italy and Spain. Sample material is recorded as cDNA or gDNA derived from T cells, B-cell-depleted T cells, or PBMCs.

Germline V gene lookup returns CDR1 SGDLS and CDR2 YYNGEE. V was shortened by 3 bases and J by 0 bases, with 10 bases between the two germline ends. The length of the CDR3 is 15 residues. Authors' data handling: The assay estimated nucleated cells by amplifying reference gene primers. The protocol was immunoSEQ multiplex PCR, while the TCRdb copy is restricted to in-frame clones and leaves out a portion. V, J and clone size were drawn from that table, and D and trimming were deduced from the DNA. Among about 50,000 clones listed, around 86% were seen once. Only a few counts were recorded for this clone.

The sequencing sample was made of peripheral blood. This receptor was identified in an older woman with acute or convalescent COVID-19. V is TRBV9 and J is TRBJ1-3; D unresolved. CDR3 sequence: CASSEKAISGNTIYF. The DNA of the CDR3 is TGTGCCAGCAGCGAAAAAGCCATCTCTGGAAACACCATATATTTT.